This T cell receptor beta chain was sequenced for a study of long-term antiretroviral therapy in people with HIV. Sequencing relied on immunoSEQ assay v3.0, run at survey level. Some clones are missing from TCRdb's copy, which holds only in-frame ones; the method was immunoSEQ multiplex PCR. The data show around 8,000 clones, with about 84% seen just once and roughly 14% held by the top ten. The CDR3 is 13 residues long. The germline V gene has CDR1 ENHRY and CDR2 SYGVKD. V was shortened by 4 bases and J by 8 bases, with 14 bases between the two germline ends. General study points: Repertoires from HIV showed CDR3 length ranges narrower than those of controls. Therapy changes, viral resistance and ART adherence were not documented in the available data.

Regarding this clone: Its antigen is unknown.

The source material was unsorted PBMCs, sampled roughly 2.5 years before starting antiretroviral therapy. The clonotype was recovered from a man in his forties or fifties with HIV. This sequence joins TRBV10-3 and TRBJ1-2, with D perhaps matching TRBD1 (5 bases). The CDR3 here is CAISVDSPLGYTF. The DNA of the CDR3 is TGTGCCATCAGTGTTGACAGTCCGTTGGGCTACACCTTC.